This record covers a single TCR beta chain. Its specificity is unknown. The data derive from a study of CD8 T cells in Susac syndrome. The study, taken as a whole, reports: The study recognized that its TCR sequencing and HLA analysis covered a relatively small number of individuals.

The CDR3 spans 15 residues. With 1 base removed from V and 1 base from J, the gap between germline ends came to 9 bases. Germline values: CDR1 LGHDT, CDR2 YNNKEL (reference sequence). Relapsing-remitting disease, either stable or active, was present in the treatment-naive patients who were the multiple sclerosis controls. Negative isolation was used for CD8+ and CD4+ T cells and FACS enrichment for TEMRA cells. cDNA came from about 0.5 to 1 ug RNA primed by random hexamers. TCR beta CDR3 was amplified by immunoSEQ covering 54 Vbeta and 13 Jbeta. TCRdb ran MiXCR on the immunoSEQ multiplex PCR reads and lists one entry per CDR3 protein. The sample has roughly 200,000 distinct CDR3 sequences; 95% are singletons.

The origin of this receptor is a human donor with multiple sclerosis. The chain joins TRBV3-1 to TRBJ2-3, with D perhaps assigned TRBD1 or TRBD2 (5 bases each). The sample taken for sequencing was CD4+ T cells from PBMCs. CDR3 protein: CASSQVGDGTDTQYF. CDR3 nucleotides: TGTGCCAGCAGCCAAGTGGGGGACGGCACAGATACGCAGTATTTT.